A selection of T cell receptor beta chains follows, all from one sample in a study of cytomegalovirus exposure and HLA in healthy donors. Some clones are missing from TCRdb's copy, which holds only in-frame ones; the method was immunoSEQ multiplex PCR. The sample holds about 170,000 clones; approximately 70% are singletons and the top ten take about 5.4%. The sequencing input was PBMCs. These receptors all come from a woman under 30 in good health and CMV-seropositive. The CDR3 runs from the conserved cysteine through the conserved F or W. D genes are given only for firm matches. Rows may omit the clone size; those that give it use once, few, many or a size class.

length: 16
D: TRBD2
J: TRBJ2-7
size: -
V: TRBV6-5
DNA: TGTGCCAGCAGTTCAACAGGGACTAGCGGAAATTACGAGCAGTACTTC
CDR3: CASSSTGTSGNYEQYF

length: 17
D: TRBD2
J: TRBJ2-7
size: -
V: TRBV7-9
DNA: TGTGCCAGCAGCCCCGGACTAGCGGGGGCCCCACCGGGGGAGCAGTACTTC
CDR3: CASSPGLAGAPPGEQYF

length: 15
D: TRBD2
J: TRBJ2-1
size: -
V: TRBV2
DNA: TGTGCCAGCAGGGGACTAGCGGGCGGGTATGGTGAGCAGTTCTTC
CDR3: CASRGLAGGYGEQFF

length: 14
D: TRBD1
J: TRBJ1-6
size: -
V: TRBV19
DNA: TGTGCCAGTAGTCCAACAGGGGATGGCTCACCCCTCCACTTT
CDR3: CASSPTGDGSPLHF

length: 11
D: -
J: TRBJ1-1
size: once
V: TRBV6-5
DNA: TGTGCCAGCAGTTACACCGGGGAAGCTTTCTTT
CDR3: CASSYTGEAFF

length: 17
D: TRBD1
J: TRBJ1-6
size: -
V: TRBV4-1
DNA: TGCGCCAGCAGCCAGGGACAGGGGGCGATTTTTAATTCACCCCTCCACTTT
CDR3: CASSQGQGAIFNSPLHF

length: 16
D: TRBD1
J: TRBJ2-2
size: few
V: TRBV4-1
DNA: TGCGCCAGCAGCCGGTCCGGGACAGGAACGGGCGGGGAGCTGTTTTTT
CDR3: CASSRSGTGTGGELFF

length: 15
D: TRBD1
J: TRBJ2-7
size: -
V: TRBV9
DNA: TGTGCCAGCAGCGTTAGGACAGGGGGCTCCTACGAGCAGTACTTC
CDR3: CASSVRTGGSYEQYF

length: 16
D: -
J: TRBJ2-2
size: few
V: TRBV7-3
DNA: TGTGCCAGCAGCTTAGGTGGACTTACCCACACCGGGGAGCTGTTTTTT
CDR3: CASSLGGLTHTGELFF

length: 16
D: -
J: TRBJ1-1
size: -
V: TRBV15
DNA: TGTGCCACCAGCAGAGAGGGGGGTCGGGGGGACACTGAAGCTTTCTTT
CDR3: CATSREGGRGDTEAFF

length: 13
D: -
J: TRBJ1-5
size: -
V: TRBV10-3
DNA: TGTGCCATCACCGGTAATAGCAATCAGCCCCAGCATTTT
CDR3: CAITGNSNQPQHF

length: 15
D: -
J: TRBJ2-7
size: -
V: TRBV6-5
DNA: TGTGCCAGCAGTTACAAATGGGCAGGGACCTACGAGCAGTACTTC
CDR3: CASSYKWAGTYEQYF

length: 14
D: TRBD1
J: TRBJ1-3
size: -
V: TRBV18
DNA: TGTGCCAGCTCACCACTGGACAGGGGCAACACCATATATTTT
CDR3: CASSPLDRGNTIYF

length: 15
D: TRBD1
J: TRBJ1-5
size: -
V: TRBV7-3
DNA: TGTGCCAGCAGCTTAACGGGGGACAGCTATCAGCCCCAGCATTTT
CDR3: CASSLTGDSYQPQHF

length: 13
D: TRBD2
J: TRBJ2-5
size: -
V: TRBV29-1
DNA: TGCAGCGTCGTCCGCGGGGGGGCAGAGACCCAGTACTTC
CDR3: CSVVRGGAETQYF

length: 17
D: TRBD2
J: TRBJ2-5
size: -
V: TRBV4-2
DNA: TGTGCCAGCAGCCAAGTTGGATTGGGAGGGTCAGGGGAGACCCAGTACTTC
CDR3: CASSQVGLGGSGETQYF

length: 15
D: TRBD2
J: TRBJ2-7
size: -
V: TRBV29-1
DNA: TGCAGCGTCGCGCTTGGGGTCGGGACTAGCCACGAGCAGTACTTC
CDR3: CSVALGVGTSHEQYF

length: 17
D: -
J: TRBJ1-4
size: -
V: TRBV21-1
DNA: TGTGCCAGCAGCCATGATTCAGGGGGCTGTAGTAATGAAAAACTGTTTTTT
CDR3: CASSHDSGGCSNEKLFF

length: 16
D: TRBD2
J: TRBJ2-2
size: -
V: TRBV4-3
DNA: TGCGCCAGCAGCCATACTAGCGGGGGGGCTCGCGGGGAGCTGTTTTTT
CDR3: CASSHTSGGARGELFF

length: 14
D: TRBD1
J: TRBJ2-7
size: -
V: TRBV7-2
DNA: TGTGCCAGCAGCCTAGACAGGGTTGGCTACGAGCAGTACTTC
CDR3: CASSLDRVGYEQYF

length: 16
D: -
J: TRBJ1-1
size: -
V: TRBV9
DNA: TGTGCCAGCAGCGCACCTACGGGGGAAGGTAACACTGAAGCTTTCTTT
CDR3: CASSAPTGEGNTEAFF

length: 13
D: TRBD1
J: TRBJ1-4
size: -
V: TRBV10-3
DNA: TGTGCCACCCAAACAGGGGGCGATGAAAAACTGTTTTTT
CDR3: CATQTGGDEKLFF

length: 12
D: -
J: TRBJ1-1
size: -
V: TRBV19
DNA: TGTGCCAGTAGAGACAGAGACGCTGAAGCTTTCTTT
CDR3: CASRDRDAEAFF

length: 17
D: -
J: TRBJ1-5
size: -
V: TRBV25-1
DNA: TGTGCCAGCAGTGAATATCCCACAGGGATTATAGATCAGCCCCAGCATTTT
CDR3: CASSEYPTGIIDQPQHF

length: 14
D: TRBD1
J: TRBJ2-7
size: once
V: TRBV11-2
DNA: TGTGCCAGCAGCTTAGAAGGACAGGCCCACGAGCAGTACTTC
CDR3: CASSLEGQAHEQYF

length: 16
D: TRBD1
J: TRBJ1-6
size: few
V: TRBV4-1
DNA: TGCGCCAGCAGCCAAGGACTGGGGACAGGGATTTTACCCCTCCACTTT
CDR3: CASSQGLGTGILPLHF

length: 13
D: -
J: TRBJ1-4
size: -
V: TRBV6-1
DNA: TGTGCCAGCGAGGGCAGAAAGAATGAAAAACTGTTTTTT
CDR3: CASEGRKNEKLFF

length: 18
D: TRBD2
J: TRBJ2-1
size: -
V: TRBV28
DNA: TGTGCCAGCAGTCACCTTAACAGACTAGCGGGGGGCCACAATGAGCAGTTCTTC
CDR3: CASSHLNRLAGGHNEQFF

length: 14
D: TRBD1
J: TRBJ2-1
size: -
V: TRBV2
DNA: TGTGCCAGCAGACCGGGACAGGGGCGCAATGAGCAGTTCTTC
CDR3: CASRPGQGRNEQFF